The T cell receptor (beta chain) described here comes from a study of shared clonotypes between healthy human individuals. Background on the study: The study drew on two women and three men aged 18 to 49 as donors. CD8 memory received one plate per donor, CD8 naive two, CD4 memory three and CD4 naive three.

The material for each subset, its genomic DNA, was split evenly across several immunoSEQ plates. The table came from immunoSEQ multiplex PCR; TCRdb's copy has only in-frame clones and leaves some out. The sample yields more than 2 million clones, 90% to 95% seen once. V was shortened by 2 bases and J by 8 bases, with 22 bases between the two germline ends. The CDR3 totals 16 residues. Per germline, CDR1 SGHRS and CDR2 YFSETQ. Every contributor of samples was a Caucasian grown-up residing in Nashville, Tennessee. The rearrangement uses TRBV5-1 and TRBJ1-1; D gene unclear. Sequencing input: naive CD4+ T cells sorted from blood. Indicated subset: CD45RA+ positively selected. The source of this sequence is a man aged 18 to 29 in good health. As DNA, the CDR3 is TGCGCCAGCAGCTTTCTTGCCGGAGGGAATAAGCCGGAAGCTTTCTTT. Translating gives CASSFLAGGNKPEAFF.